Presented here are 5 T cell receptor beta chains from one specimen sequenced in a study of blood T cell repertoires in COVID-19 (TCRdb year 2020). Receptor amplification or capture employed the immunoSEQ multiplex PCR assay. What TCRdb holds here is the immuneACCESS table cut down to in-frame rearrangements. Part of the clones is not present; checked against another copy, under half of the missing clones reflect an unresolved V gene, and the others are unexplained. In this sample the table shows roughly 50,000 clones, 85% of which occur a single time. Of the sample, 5% to 7% falls within the top ten clones. Sequenced: peripheral blood. All receptors come from a woman aged 55-75 years with acute or convalescent COVID-19.

The chain joins TRBV7-8 to TRBJ2-1; D gene unclear. The ends were cut back, 4 bases at V and 8 bases at J, with 12 bases in the middle. Germline V CDR1 and CDR2: SGHVS, FQNEAQ. The CDR3 consists of 13 residues. CDR3: CASSSARSYEQFF. In nucleotides, the CDR3 is TGTGCCAGCAGCTCCGCGAGATCCTATGAGCAGTTCTTC. Filled out from reference TRBV7-8 and TRBJ2-1, the complete variable domain reads GAGVSQSPRYKVAKRGQDVALRCDPISGHVSLFWYQQALGQGPEFLTYFQNEAQLDKSGLPSDRFFAERPEGSVSTLKIQRTQQEDSAVYLCASSSARSYEQFFGPGTRLTVL.

The chain is built from TRBV9 and TRBJ2-7; 8 bases match TRBD2. This CDR3 region has 16 residues. J lost 5 bases, V lost 3 bases, and 13 bases had no gene match. Per germline, CDR1 SGDLS and CDR2 YYNGEE. The CDR3: CASSDSPRLAINEQYF. DNA for the CDR3: TGTGCCAGCAGCGATAGCCCCCGACTAGCGATAAACGAGCAGTACTTC.

The chain carries TRBV3-1 (or the pseudogene TRBV3-2) and TRBJ2-2; D call uncertain. Trimming shortened V by 6 bases and J by 0 bases, and 8 bases separated the two germline ends. CDR1 is LGHDT and CDR2 is YNNKEL in the germline V gene (reference sequence). The CDR3 sequence is 14 residues long. CDR3 DNA sequence: TGTGCCAGCAGTCGGTTTTCGAACACCGGGGAGCTGTTTTTT. It translates to CASSRFSNTGELFF.

The V gene is TRBV7-8, the J gene TRBJ2-5; 7 nucleotides line up with TRBD1. There are 14 residues in the CDR3. Trimming cost V 5 bases and J 1 base; bases outside gene matches: 4. Germline CDR1 reads SGHVS; CDR2 reads FQNEAQ. The CDR3 nucleotides are TGTGCCAGCAGCAAAGACAGGGCCCAAGAGACCCAGTACTTC. Its translation: CASSKDRAQETQYF.

The chain joins TRBV7-3 to TRBJ2-1; 8 bases align to TRBD2. There are 14 residues in the CDR3. Germline lookup yields CDR1 SGHTA and CDR2 FQGTGA. J lost 5 bases, V lost 2 bases, and 2 bases had no gene match. The CDR3 region has the DNA TGTGCCAGCAGCTTACGGGGGGGAGACAATGAGCAGTTCTTC. Translation: CASSLRGGDNEQFF.